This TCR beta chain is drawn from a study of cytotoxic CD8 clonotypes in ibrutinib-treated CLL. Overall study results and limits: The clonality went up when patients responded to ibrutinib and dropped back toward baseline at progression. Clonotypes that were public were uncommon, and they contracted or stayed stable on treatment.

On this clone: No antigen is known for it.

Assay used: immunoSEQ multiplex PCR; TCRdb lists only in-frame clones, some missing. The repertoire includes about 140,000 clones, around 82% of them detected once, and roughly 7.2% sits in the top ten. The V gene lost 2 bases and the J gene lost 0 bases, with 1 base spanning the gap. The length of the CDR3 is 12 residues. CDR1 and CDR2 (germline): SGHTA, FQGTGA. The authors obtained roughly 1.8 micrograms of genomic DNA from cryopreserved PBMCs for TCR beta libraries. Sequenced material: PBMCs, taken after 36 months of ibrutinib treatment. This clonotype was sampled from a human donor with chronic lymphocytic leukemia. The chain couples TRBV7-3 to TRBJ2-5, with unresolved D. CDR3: CASSLYQETQYF. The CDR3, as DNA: TGTGCCAGCAGCTTATACCAAGAGACCCAGTACTTC.